The rows below give T cell receptor beta chains drawn from one sample of a study of OX40 agonist ivuxolimab in advanced cancers. Using immunoSEQ multiplex PCR, the repertoire was profiled, and TCRdb retains in-frame clones only, with some absent. The sample consists of tens of thousands of clones, 80% to 90% of them appearing once. The sequencing here drew on CD4+ or CD8+ T cells sorted from blood, taken in a trial of the OX40 agonist ivuxolimab. The receptors were sampled from an adult with an advanced solid tumor such as melanoma, head and neck, liver or kidney cancer. CDR3s include the opening cysteine and the closing phenylalanine or tryptophan. A D gene is named only where the DNA matches it firmly. The size of a clone is reported for some rows only, either as once, few or many, or as a class for expanded clones.

d_call	v_call	clone_size	j_call	cdr3_nt	cdr3_aa
.	TRBV28	.	TRBJ2-7	TGTGCCAGCAGTTTCCCCACCCGAACAGGTATCGAGCAGTACTTC	CASSFPTRTGIEQYF
.	TRBV15	.	TRBJ2-5	TGTGCCACCCGTCCGGGGCCAGTGGAGACCCAGTACTTC	CATRPGPVETQYF
.	TRBV6-1	.	TRBJ1-5	TGTGCCAGCAGTGAAACGCAGCCCCAGCATTTT	CASSETQPQHF
TRBD2	TRBV13	.	TRBJ2-1	TGTGCCAGCAGCCCCACCCTGGGGAGGGATGAGCAGTTCTTC	CASSPTLGRDEQFF
.	TRBV21-1	.	TRBJ2-7	TGTGCCAGCAGCAAAGCGGGCAGGGACAGAACCTACGAGCAGTACTTC	CASSKAGRDRTYEQYF
TRBD1	TRBV2	few	TRBJ1-6	TGTGCCAGCAGTGGGGACAGTAATTCACCCCTCCACTTT	CASSGDSNSPLHF
.	TRBV6-1	.	TRBJ2-2	TGTGCCAGCAGTGCCAGGGACACCGGGGAGCTGTTTTTT	CASSARDTGELFF
.	TRBV14	few	TRBJ1-6	TGTGCCAGCAGCCAAGGATCCTTTCCCCTCCACTTT	CASSQGSFPLHF
.	TRBV27	once	TRBJ1-1	TGTGCCAGCAGTTTCCGAAGGGGCACTGAAGCTTTCTTT	CASSFRRGTEAFF
.	TRBV5-6	.	TRBJ1-5	TGTGCCAGCAGCTTCCCCAATCAGCCCCAGCATTTT	CASSFPNQPQHF
TRBD1	TRBV28	.	TRBJ1-2	TGTGCCAGCAGAACGGGACAGATAGGCTATGGCTACACCTTC	CASRTGQIGYGYTF
.	TRBV7-2	once	TRBJ2-7	TGTGCCAGCAGCTACTCTAGCGCCAACTCCTACGAGCAGTACTTC	CASSYSSANSYEQYF
.	TRBV9	once	TRBJ2-5	TGTGCCAGCAGCGCCGGGACTCAGGGATGGGAGACCCAGTACTTC	CASSAGTQGWETQYF
TRBD1	TRBV11-3	.	TRBJ2-2	TGTGCCAGCAGCTCTTGGACAGGGGTTAACTCCGGGGAGCTGTTTTTT	CASSSWTGVNSGELFF
TRBD1	TRBV6-1	.	TRBJ2-5	TGTGCCAGCAGTCGGGACAGGGTACGAGAGACCCAGTACTTC	CASSRDRVRETQYF
TRBD1	TRBV5-6	.	TRBJ1-6	TGTGCCAGCAGCCAAGACGACAGGGGACCCCTCCACTTT	CASSQDDRGPLHF
.	TRBV5-1	.	TRBJ1-2	TGCGCCAGCAGCTTGGGTTTATTTGGGGAAGTGTACGGCTACACCTTC	CASSLGLFGEVYGYTF
.	TRBV4-1	.	TRBJ1-2	TGCGCCAGCAGCCAGGAGAACTATGGCTACACCTTC	CASSQENYGYTF
.	TRBV28	.	TRBJ2-7	TGTGCCAGCAGTTTATTGCGTCTTGAGCAGTACTTC	CASSLLRLEQYF
.	TRBV7-8	.	TRBJ1-2	TGTGCCAGCAGCTTATCCGGGTTCGACTATGGCTACACCTTC	CASSLSGFDYGYTF
.	TRBV9	.	TRBJ2-7	TGTGCCAGCAGCGGCCGCGACGGAAAGTCCTACGAGCAGTACTTC	CASSGRDGKSYEQYF
.	TRBV27	.	TRBJ1-4	TGTGCCAGCAGTTTATCGAATCGCGGCAGGGCGAGGGAAAAACTGTTTTTT	CASSLSNRGRAREKLFF
.	TRBV10-2	.	TRBJ2-1	TGCGCCAGCGGCAGCAGCGGTTACAATGAGCAGTTCTTC	CASGSSGYNEQFF
TRBD2	TRBV28	.	TRBJ2-3	TGTGCCTCGAGCGGGGCCCCGGTCTATACGCAGTATTTT	CASSGAPVYTQYF
TRBD1	TRBV28	few	TRBJ1-5	TGTGCCAGCAGTCCACAGGGGGACAATCAGCCCCAGCATTTT	CASSPQGDNQPQHF
.	TRBV7-8	few	TRBJ2-7	TGTGCCAGCAGCTCCGGACTCCCGCAGTACTTC	CASSSGLPQYF
.	TRBV7-6	.	TRBJ1-3	TGTGCCAGCAGCTTAGGGTCCTCTGGAAACACCATATATTTT	CASSLGSSGNTIYF
.	TRBV2	.	TRBJ1-4	TGTGCCAGCAGTTACGATACGACTAATGAAAAACTGTTTTTT	CASSYDTTNEKLFF
TRBD1	TRBV28	.	TRBJ2-5	TGTGCCAGCACAAACAGGGGGCTAGCGGCGTTAGAGACCCAGTACTTC	CASTNRGLAALETQYF
.	TRBV7-9	.	TRBJ2-6	TGTGCCAGCCCACAGGGGGTAGCGGGGGCCTCTGGGGCCAACGTCCTGACTTTC	CASPQGVAGASGANVLTF
TRBD1	TRBV6-5	.	TRBJ1-5	TGTGCCAGCAGTTCCTCAGGGACAGCCCAGCATTTT	CASSSSGTAQHF
.	TRBV7-2	.	TRBJ1-6	TGTGCCAGCAGCTTGACTACAGGGTACTCCTATAATTCACCCCTCCACTTT	CASSLTTGYSYNSPLHF
TRBD2	TRBV7-9	.	TRBJ2-1	TGTGCCAGCAGCCGGTCGGGGACTAGCGGTTACAATGAGCAGTTCTTC	CASSRSGTSGYNEQFF
.	TRBV7-2	.	TRBJ2-5	TGTGCCAGCAGCTTTACAGGGGGAGGGGAGACCCAGTACTTC	CASSFTGGGETQYF
.	TRBV6-5	.	TRBJ1-4	TGTGCCAGCAGTTACGGTCGAGGGCAGAATGAAAAACTGTTTTTT	CASSYGRGQNEKLFF
.	TRBV19	.	TRBJ2-2	TGTGCCAGTAGTATCTATGCGGGCGGAAACACCGGGGAGCTGTTTTTT	CASSIYAGGNTGELFF
TRBD2	TRBV11-3	.	TRBJ2-3	TGTGCCAGCAGCTTGACCGGACTAGCGGGAAATACGCAGTATTTT	CASSLTGLAGNTQYF
.	TRBV7-9	.	TRBJ1-3	TGTGCCAGCAGCTTATCCCGGGGCCCTGAGTCTGGAAACACCATATATTTT	CASSLSRGPESGNTIYF
.	TRBV9	once	TRBJ1-1	TGTGCCAGCAGCGTAGATCCCGAGGAAACTGAAGCTTTCTTT	CASSVDPEETEAFF
.	TRBV11-2	.	TRBJ1-5	TGTGCCAGCAGCTTAAGGATCAATCAGCCCCAGCATTTT	CASSLRINQPQHF
.	TRBV9	.	TRBJ1-1	TGTGCCAGCAGCGTCACACCGGCAGGAGGAGCTAACACTGAAGCTTTCTTT	CASSVTPAGGANTEAFF
.	TRBV28	.	TRBJ1-5	TGTGCCAGCAGTTTATATTCCGGAGGGATGAGCAATCAGCCCCAGCATTTT	CASSLYSGGMSNQPQHF
.	TRBV19	.	TRBJ2-4	TGTGCCAGTAGTAAGGAGGGATGGGACCTCTGGAGAGCCAAAAACATTCAGTACTTC	CASSKEGWDLWRAKNIQYF
.	TRBV19	.	TRBJ1-5	TGTGCCAGTAGTATAGAAGTCGATCAGCCCCAGCATTTT	CASSIEVDQPQHF
TRBD1	TRBV4-2	.	TRBJ1-2	TGTGCCAGCAGCCCGAAACGTAGAGACAGGGGGGGTGGCTACACCTTC	CASSPKRRDRGGGYTF
.	TRBV9	.	TRBJ2-3	TGTGCCAGCAGCGTGCAGGGATCCACAGATACGCAGTATTTT	CASSVQGSTDTQYF
.	TRBV7-9	few	TRBJ1-2	TGTGCCAGCAGCTTAGTCGTGGGCAGGGTCAACTATGGCTACACCTTC	CASSLVVGRVNYGYTF
.	TRBV28	.	TRBJ1-5	TGTGCCAGCAGTGGCGGGGTTCGAGGTAGGAATCAGCCCCAGCATTTT	CASSGGVRGRNQPQHF
.	TRBV4-1	.	TRBJ1-5	TGCGCCAGCAGCCAAGATTTTCGGGTCCTTAGCAATCAGCCCCAGCATTTT	CASSQDFRVLSNQPQHF